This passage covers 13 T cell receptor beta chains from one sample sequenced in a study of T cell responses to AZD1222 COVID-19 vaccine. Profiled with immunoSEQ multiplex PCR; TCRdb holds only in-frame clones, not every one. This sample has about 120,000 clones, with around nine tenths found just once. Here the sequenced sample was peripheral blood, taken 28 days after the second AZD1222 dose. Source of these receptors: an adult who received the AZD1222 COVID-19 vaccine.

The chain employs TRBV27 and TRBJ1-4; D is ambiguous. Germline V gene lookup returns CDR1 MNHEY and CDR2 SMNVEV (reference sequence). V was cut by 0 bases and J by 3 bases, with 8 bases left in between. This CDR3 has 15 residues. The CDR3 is CASSLSIGPNEKLFF. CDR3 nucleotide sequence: TGTGCCAGCAGTTTATCCATAGGACCTAATGAAAAACTGTTTTTT.

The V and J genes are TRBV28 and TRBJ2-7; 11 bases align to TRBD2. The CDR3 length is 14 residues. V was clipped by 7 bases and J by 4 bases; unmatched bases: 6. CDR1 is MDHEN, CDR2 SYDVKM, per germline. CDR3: CASTLLAGVYEQYF. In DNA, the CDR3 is TGTGCCAGCACCCTACTAGCGGGAGTTTACGAGCAGTACTTC.

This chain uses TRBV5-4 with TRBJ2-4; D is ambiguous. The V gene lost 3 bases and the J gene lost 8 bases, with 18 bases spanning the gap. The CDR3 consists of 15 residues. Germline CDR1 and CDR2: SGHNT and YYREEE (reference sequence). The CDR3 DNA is TGTGCCAGCAGCTCTTGGGTTGAGGATCGGGACATTCAGTACTTC. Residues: CASSSWVEDRDIQYF.

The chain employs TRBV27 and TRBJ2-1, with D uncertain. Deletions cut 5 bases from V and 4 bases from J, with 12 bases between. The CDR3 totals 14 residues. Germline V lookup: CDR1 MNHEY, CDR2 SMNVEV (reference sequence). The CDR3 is CASSTNLDYNEQFF. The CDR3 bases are TGTGCCAGCAGTACCAATTTAGATTACAATGAGCAGTTCTTC.

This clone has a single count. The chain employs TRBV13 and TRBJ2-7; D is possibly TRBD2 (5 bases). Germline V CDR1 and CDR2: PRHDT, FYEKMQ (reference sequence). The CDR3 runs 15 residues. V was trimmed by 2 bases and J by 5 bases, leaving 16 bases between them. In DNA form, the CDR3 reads TGTGCCAGCAGCTTATTTGCAACGGGGTCTGACGAGCAGTACTTC. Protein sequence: CASSLFATGSDEQYF.

Here the CDR3 reads CAISAPPGQGKNEQFF. The CDR3 DNA reads as TGTGCCATCAGTGCCCCGCCGGGACAGGGTAAGAATGAGCAGTTCTTC. This chain uses TRBV10-3 with TRBJ2-1, with 9 positions matching TRBD1. The CDR3 is 16 residues long. Trimming removed 4 bases from V and 7 bases from J; junction bases left unmatched: 11. Germline V gene lookup returns CDR1 ENHRY and CDR2 SYGVKD.

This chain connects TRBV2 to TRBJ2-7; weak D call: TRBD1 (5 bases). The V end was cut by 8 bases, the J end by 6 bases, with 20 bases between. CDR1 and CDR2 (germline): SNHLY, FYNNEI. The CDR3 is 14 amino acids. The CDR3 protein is CASVRVSEGSEQYF. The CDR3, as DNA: TGTGCCAGCGTCAGGGTTTCTGAAGGAAGCGAGCAGTACTTC.

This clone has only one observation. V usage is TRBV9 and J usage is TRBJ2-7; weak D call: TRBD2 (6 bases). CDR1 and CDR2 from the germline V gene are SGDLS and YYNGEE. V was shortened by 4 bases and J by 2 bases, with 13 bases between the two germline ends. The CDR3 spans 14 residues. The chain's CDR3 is CASSPSGPTYEQYF. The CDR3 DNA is TGTGCCAGCAGCCCGAGCGGGCCCACCTACGAGCAGTACTTC. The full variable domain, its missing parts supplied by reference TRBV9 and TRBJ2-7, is DSGVTQTPKHLITATGQRVTLRCSPRSGDLSVYWYQQSLDQGLQFLIQYYNGEERAKGNILERFSAQQFPDLHSELNLSSLELGDSALYFCASSPSGPTYEQYFGPGTRLTVT.

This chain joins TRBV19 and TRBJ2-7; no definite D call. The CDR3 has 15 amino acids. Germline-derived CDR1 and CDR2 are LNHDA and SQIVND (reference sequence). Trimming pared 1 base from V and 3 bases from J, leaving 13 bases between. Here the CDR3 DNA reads TGTGCCAGTAGTATAGCCCCGAGCAGAGACTACGAGCAGTACTTC. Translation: CASSIAPSRDYEQYF. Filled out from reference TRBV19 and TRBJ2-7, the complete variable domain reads DGGITQSPKYLFRKEGQNVTLSCEQNLNHDAMYWYRQDPGQGLRLIYYSQIVNDFQKGDIAEGYSVSREKKESFPLTVTSAQKNPTAFYLCASSIAPSRDYEQYFGPGTRLTVT.

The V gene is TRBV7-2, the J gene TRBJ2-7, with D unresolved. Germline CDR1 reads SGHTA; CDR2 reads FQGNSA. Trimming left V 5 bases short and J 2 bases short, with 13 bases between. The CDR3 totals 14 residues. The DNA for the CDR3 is TGTGCCAGCAGCCTATTGAGGCAGCCCTACGAGCAGTACTTC. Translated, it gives CASSLLRQPYEQYF.

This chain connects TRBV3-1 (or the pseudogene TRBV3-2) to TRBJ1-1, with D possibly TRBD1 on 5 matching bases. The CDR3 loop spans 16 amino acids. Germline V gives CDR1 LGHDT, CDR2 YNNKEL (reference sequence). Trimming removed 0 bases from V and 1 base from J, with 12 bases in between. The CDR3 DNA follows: TGTGCCAGCAGCCAAGAGCTAGACAGCTCGAACACTGAAGCTTTCTTT. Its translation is CASSQELDSSNTEAFF.

CDR3 nucleotide sequence: TGTGCCAGCAGCTTTGCAGGGGCACTCGGAAACACCATATATTTT. The encoded protein is CASSFAGALGNTIYF. The chain has TRBV5-8 and TRBJ1-3; D possibly corresponds to TRBD1 (6 bases). Per germline, CDR1 SGHTS and CDR2 YDEGEE. Trimming removed 2 bases from V and 4 bases from J, with 13 bases in between. This CDR3 region has 15 residues. Supplemented by reference TRBV5-8 and TRBJ1-3, the full variable domain reads EAGVTQSPTHLIKTRGQQATLRCSPISGHTSVYWYQQALGLGLQFLLWYDEGEERNRGNFPPRFSGRQFPNYSSELNVNALELEDSALYLCASSFAGALGNTIYFGEGSWLTVV.

Here the CDR3 reads CASSLEGSDTF. The CDR3 DNA reads as TGTGCCAGCAGCTTGGAGGGGAGTGACACCTTC. This rearrangement joins TRBV5-5 to TRBJ1-2, with D tentatively TRBD1 (5 bases). The V end lost 0 bases, the J end lost 12 bases, and 9 bases lay between the germline ends. CDR1 is SGHKS, CDR2 YYEKEE, per germline (reference sequence). The CDR3 loop spans 11 amino acids.